The clone carrying this T cell receptor (beta chain) was counted many times. The antigen remains unidentified. The data were obtained in a study of CD8 T cells in ankylosing spondylitis. Findings and limits, study-wide: Relatively rare in peripheral blood, disease-linked clones were also CD8+.

The CDR3 has 13 amino acids. V was clipped by 5 bases and J by 4 bases; unmatched bases: 4. Using its own MiXCR run on the 5' RACE reads, TCRdb lists one record per CDR3 protein. Of 250,000 to 400,000 distinct CDR3 sequences in the sample, under 14% are singletons; the top ten hold about 10%. The clonotype was recovered from a female donor with ankylosing spondylitis or in good health (not recorded which). The specimen was blood, either unsorted or a sorted T cell fraction (not recorded which). The chain recombines TRBV12-3 or TRBV12-4 with TRBJ1-2, with 7 bases lining up with TRBD1. CDR3 sequence (DNA): TGTGCCAGCAGTCCAGCAGGGGGCTATGGCTACACCTTC. The encoded protein is CASSPAGGYGYTF.